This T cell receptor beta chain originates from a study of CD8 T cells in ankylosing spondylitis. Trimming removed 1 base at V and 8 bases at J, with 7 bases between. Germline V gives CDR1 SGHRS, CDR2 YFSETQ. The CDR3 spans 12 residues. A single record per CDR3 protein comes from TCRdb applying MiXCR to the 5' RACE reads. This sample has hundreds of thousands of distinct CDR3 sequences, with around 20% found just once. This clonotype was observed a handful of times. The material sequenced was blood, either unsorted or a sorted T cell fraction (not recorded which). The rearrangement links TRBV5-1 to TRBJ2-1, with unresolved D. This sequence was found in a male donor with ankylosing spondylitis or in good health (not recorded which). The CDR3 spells CASSLIQDEQFF. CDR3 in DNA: TGCGCCAGCAGCTTGATCCAAGATGAGCAGTTCTTC.